The 25 T cell receptor beta chains presented below share a single source sample, sequenced in a study of shared clonotypes between healthy human individuals. Method: immunoSEQ multiplex PCR; TCRdb's copy keeps in-frame clones and lacks some. The data hold about 580,000 clones, with about 98% observed a single time. Terminally differentiated effector memory CD45RA+ cells were excluded by CCR7 positive selection of CD45RO-negative cells. The sequenced sample was naive CD8+ T cells sorted from blood. These receptors came from a man aged 25-40 years in good health.

The chain links TRBV7-6 to TRBJ2-2; no firm D call. The CDR3 totals 12 residues. Germline CDR1 reads SGHVS; CDR2 reads FNYEAQ. Trimming pared 2 bases from V and 8 bases from J, leaving 6 bases between. The CDR3 bases are TGTGCCAGCAGCTTATCCCAGGGGGAGCTGTTTTTT. This codes for CASSLSQGELFF.

V gene TRBV7-9 combines with J gene TRBJ1-2, with 9 bases matching TRBD1. The CDR3 runs to 16 residues. Germline V gives CDR1 SEHNR, CDR2 FQNEAQ (reference sequence). Unmatched junction bases numbered 6, after V lost 4 bases and J lost 0 bases. The CDR3 DNA follows: TGTGCCAGCAGCTCCTCGGACAGGGGCACTAACTATGGCTACACCTTC. It encodes CASSSSDRGTNYGYTF.

The chain has TRBV28 and TRBJ2-1, with 7 bases fitting TRBD1. V trimming: 3 bases; J trimming: 7 bases; junction bases outside the gene matches: 21. The CDR3 extends over 19 amino acids. CDR1 is MDHEN, CDR2 SYDVKM, per germline. The CDR3 sequence: CASSFPPGVRQGLHNEQFF. The CDR3 DNA follows: TGTGCCAGCAGTTTCCCCCCGGGCGTGAGACAGGGTCTTCATAATGAGCAGTTCTTC.

The chain uses TRBV5-6 and TRBJ2-3; TRBD2 agrees at 11 bases. The germline gives CDR1 SGHDT, CDR2 YYEEEE. With 3 bases clipped from V and 2 bases from J, the junction kept 5 bases outside the gene matches. The CDR3 sequence is 16 residues long. DNA of the CDR3: TGTGCCAGCAGCTGGGGGACTAGCGGAAACACAGATACGCAGTATTTT. Its protein is CASSWGTSGNTDTQYF.

The chain employs TRBV7-9 and TRBJ2-2; D gene unclear. The V and J ends lost 2 bases and 2 bases respectively, with 12 bases between them. The V gene's germline CDR1 is SEHNR and CDR2 FQNEAQ (reference sequence). The CDR3 has 16 residues. The CDR3 DNA sequence: TGTGCCAGCAGCTTACTCGGGTCCCGAAACACCGGGGAGCTGTTTTTT. It is translated as CASSLLGSRNTGELFF.

CDR3 protein: CASSVEGTSGETQYF. The CDR3 DNA is TGTGCCAGCAGCGTAGAGGGGACTAGCGGAGAGACCCAGTACTTC. The rearrangement joins TRBV9 to TRBJ2-5; TRBD2 matches at 11 bases. After removal of 0 bases from V and 4 bases from J, the junction contained 2 bases not matched to a gene. CDR3 length equals 15 residues. Germline values: CDR1 SGDLS, CDR2 YYNGEE.

V gene TRBV2 combines with J gene TRBJ2-3; D gene unclear. V was pared by 6 bases and J by 0 bases, with 7 bases between. The CDR3 consists of 13 residues. The germline V gene encodes CDR1 SNHLY and CDR2 FYNNEI. CDR3 sequence: CASRPLSTDTQYF. The DNA of the CDR3 is TGTGCCAGCAGACCTCTCAGCACAGATACGCAGTATTTT.

The chain combines TRBV11-2 with TRBJ2-7, with 8 nucleotides matching TRBD2. Unmatched junction bases numbered 3, after V lost 1 base and J lost 1 base. CDR1 and CDR2 (germline): SGHAT, FQNNGV. This CDR3 spans 15 amino acids. CDR3 amino acids: CASSLGGGGSYEQYF. DNA of the CDR3: TGTGCCAGCAGCTTAGGTGGCGGGGGGTCCTACGAGCAGTACTTC.

The genes are TRBV10-3 and TRBJ2-7, with TRBD1 matching 8 bases. Germline CDR1 ENHRY, CDR2 SYGVKD. The V segment lost 9 bases and the J segment 5 bases; nucleotides outside the gene matches: 6. This CDR3 contains 12 residues. CDR3 nucleotide sequence: TGTGCCATTCAGGGGGCGCCGGACGAGCAGTACTTC. Encoded protein: CAIQGAPDEQYF.

J is TRBJ2-7 and V is TRBV29-1, with 12 bases identical to TRBD2. The germline V gene encodes CDR1 SQVTM and CDR2 ANQGSEA. This CDR3 contains 16 residues. J lost 1 base, V lost 3 bases, and 7 bases had no gene match. CDR3 sequence reads: CSVEVGLAGSSYEQYF. For the CDR3, the DNA is TGCAGCGTTGAGGTGGGACTAGCGGGTTCGTCCTACGAGCAGTACTTC.

The V gene is TRBV7-9, the J gene TRBJ2-7, with a possible D match to TRBD2 (5 bases). Germline V gene data show CDR1 as SEHNR and CDR2 as FQNEAQ (reference sequence). The V and J ends lost 4 bases and 2 bases respectively, with 15 bases between them. The CDR3 contains 15 residues. This CDR3 is CASSSREHNPYEQYF. As DNA, the CDR3 is TGTGCCAGCAGCTCCCGGGAACACAACCCCTACGAGCAGTACTTC.

V usage is TRBV11-2 and J usage is TRBJ2-1, with D perhaps being TRBD1 or TRBD2 (6 bases each). CDR3 length equals 17 residues. Germline-derived CDR1 and CDR2 are SGHAT and FQNNGV. Trimming took 6 bases from V and 0 from J, leaving 18 bases between them. For the CDR3, the DNA is TGTGCCAGCAGGAGGGCGTGGGGGGCAAACTCCTACAATGAGCAGTTCTTC. This codes for CASRRAWGANSYNEQFF.

V usage is TRBV11-2 and J usage is TRBJ1-3; no clear D gene. In germline, CDR1 is SGHAT, CDR2 FQNNGV. The CDR3 totals 14 residues. The germline V and J ends were trimmed by 6 bases and 2 bases, with 11 bases remaining between them. This chain's CDR3 is CASRPVGPGNTIYF. CDR3 nucleotide sequence: TGTGCCAGCAGACCGGTGGGCCCTGGAAACACCATATATTTT.

The chain employs TRBV15 and TRBJ2-7; the D is unclear. The CDR3 covers 14 residues. The germline V gene encodes CDR1 LNHNV and CDR2 YYDKDF (reference sequence). Trimming stripped 0 bases from V and 3 bases from J, with 9 bases between. DNA for the CDR3: TGTGCCACCAGCAGAGATCGGAGCAACTACGAGCAGTACTTC. It codes for CATSRDRSNYEQYF.

The V call is TRBV7-3, the J call TRBJ2-2; D is undetermined. Trimming took 1 base from V and 6 from J, leaving 3 bases between them. Per germline, CDR1 SGHTA and CDR2 FQGTGA. The CDR3 length is 12 residues. Here the CDR3 DNA reads TGTGCCAGCAGCTTAATTCCCGGGGAGCTGTTTTTT. Protein: CASSLIPGELFF.

V gene TRBV25-1 combines with J gene TRBJ1-1; D gene unclear. The CDR3 totals 15 residues. Germline CDR1 MGHDK, CDR2 SYGVNS. The germline V and J ends were trimmed by 0 bases and 7 bases, with 15 bases remaining between them. The CDR3 bases are TGTGCCAGCAGTGAATATCATGACGGACCGGGTGAAGCTTTCTTT. Encoded protein: CASSEYHDGPGEAFF.

The V and J genes are TRBV29-1 and TRBJ2-1; 9 nucleotides align to TRBD1. Looked up from germline, CDR1 is SQVTM and CDR2 is ANQGSEA. Trimming at V came to 0 bases and at J to 8 bases, leaving 20 bases not matched to a gene. The CDR3 contains 19 residues. CDR3 residues: CSVEDETLWGQGAVDEQFF. The CDR3 DNA reads TGCAGCGTTGAAGATGAAACCCTCTGGGGACAGGGTGCAGTCGATGAGCAGTTCTTC.

The sample holds one count of this clone. This chain links TRBV5-1 with TRBJ2-2; D is ambiguous. Trimming pared 2 bases from V and 6 bases from J, leaving 11 bases between. There are 14 residues in the CDR3. Germline V gene data show CDR1 as SGHRS and CDR2 as YFSETQ. For the CDR3, the DNA is TGCGCCAGCAGCTTCGCTTCTAGACCCGGGGAGCTGTTTTTT. Protein product: CASSFASRPGELFF.

This chain links TRBV9 with TRBJ2-1; 7 bases map to TRBD1. V was clipped by 3 bases and J by 5 bases; unmatched bases: 11. From germline, CDR1 is SGDLS and CDR2 YYNGEE. This CDR3 has 16 residues. The CDR3 DNA sequence: TGTGCCAGCAGCGGCTACACCGGGACAGTTGACAATGAGCAGTTCTTC. Translation: CASSGYTGTVDNEQFF.

The chain combines TRBV27 with TRBJ2-7; 12 bases map to TRBD2. V trimming: 2 bases; J trimming: 4 bases; junction bases outside the gene matches: 6. Looked up from germline, CDR1 is MNHEY and CDR2 is SMNVEV (reference sequence). There are 16 residues in the CDR3. CDR3 region: CASSLRRLAGAYEQYF. The CDR3 DNA reads TGTGCCAGCAGTTTAAGGAGACTAGCGGGAGCTTACGAGCAGTACTTC.

J is TRBJ1-1 and V is TRBV14; D uncertain. The germline gives CDR1 SGHDN, CDR2 FVKESK. Trimming took 1 base from V and 1 from J, leaving 7 bases between them. CDR3 length: 14 amino acids. CDR3: CASSQVSENTEAFF. CDR3 sequence (DNA): TGTGCCAGCAGCCAAGTTTCCGAGAACACTGAAGCTTTCTTT.

The genes are TRBV11-2 and TRBJ2-2; possible D gene TRBD2, 5 bases. With 2 bases removed from V and 7 bases from J, the gap between germline ends came to 8 bases. The germline gives CDR1 SGHAT, CDR2 FQNNGV. The CDR3 contains 13 residues. The CDR3 DNA sequence: TGTGCCAGCAGCTTAAAGGCGGGCGGGGAGCTGTTTTTT. It is translated as CASSLKAGGELFF.

Notes on this clone: This sample also contains other DNA sequences that code for the same CDR3. The chain links TRBV5-6 to TRBJ2-1; no clear D. The V end lost 4 bases, the J end lost 0 bases, and 8 bases lay between the germline ends. Germline V gene sequence: CDR1 SGHDT, CDR2 YYEEEE. This CDR3 has 14 amino acids. CDR3 sequence (DNA): TGTGCCAGCAGCCTGGGTGGCTCCTACAATGAGCAGTTCTTC. Protein product: CASSLGGSYNEQFF.

As concerns this clone: The sample holds other DNA sequences that translate to the same CDR3. The rearrangement joins TRBV4-1 to TRBJ2-7, with D unclear. Trimming took 5 bases from V and 3 from J, leaving 5 bases between them. Germline CDR1 and CDR2: MGHRA and YSYEKL. The CDR3 sequence is 11 residues long. The CDR3 DNA reads TGCGCCAGCAGCTCTGGCTACGAGCAGTACTTC. This gives the protein CASSSGYEQYF.

The chain is built from TRBV6-6 and TRBJ2-7, with a tentative D call TRBD2 (7 bases). The V gene's germline CDR1 is MNHNY and CDR2 SVGAGI (reference sequence). Trimming took off 8 bases at V and 5 bases at J, with 13 bases between the two ends. CDR3 length: 12 amino acids. The CDR3 loop reads CASSGGVNEQYF. The CDR3 DNA sequence: TGTGCCAGCTCGGGGGGCGTGAACGAGCAGTACTTC.